The rows below give T cell receptor beta chains drawn from one sample of a study of blood T cell repertoires in COVID-19. Generated by immunoSEQ multiplex PCR, the TCRdb table keeps only in-frame clones and is missing some. The sample holds about 63,000 clones, 79% seen once. The specimen was peripheral blood. The receptors shown here come from a human donor in a cohort sampled during active COVID-19. The conserved cysteine and the conserved F or W are not part of the CDR3 here.

v_gene	j_gene	CDR3aa
TRBV9	TRBJ1-1	ASSVQPRAEAF
TRBV13	TRBJ1-5	ASSSTQGAGQPQH
TRBV19	TRBJ1-1	ASSIVRRGEENTEAF
TRBV19	TRBJ2-7	ASRTTSGSSGEQY
TRBV19	TRBJ2-3	ASSIARSDTQY
TRBV30	TRBJ2-3	AWSIFSTDTQY
TRBV7-6	TRBJ1-1	ASSLGGLNTEAF
TRBV3-1/TRBV3-2	TRBJ1-2	ASQGSMNRGRVGYT
TRBV6-2/TRBV6-3	TRBJ2-1	ASSYSSGRPRNEQF
TRBV24-1	TRBJ1-1	ATSGTGGTEAF
TRBV7-2	TRBJ2-1	ASSSPTGGGYNEQF
TRBV13	TRBJ2-7	ASSRRSATEQY
TRBV5-1	TRBJ2-5	ASSWGQGGETQY
TRBV30	TRBJ2-7	AWSASMERVSYEQY
TRBV4-1	TRBJ2-1	ASSQDLELHSYNEQF
TRBV11-2	TRBJ2-1	ASSLSIHNEQF
TRBV11-2	TRBJ1-1	ASIPWGSSEAF
TRBV11-3	TRBJ2-2	ASSLRARGTGELF
TRBV5-5	TRBJ2-1	ASSPYSSGNNEQF
TRBV3-1/TRBV3-2	TRBJ1-4	ASSHGDGRGKLF
TRBV6-5	TRBJ2-1	ASTRDSRVEQF
TRBV12-3/TRBV12-4	TRBJ1-6	ASSLTGQSPLH
TRBV2	TRBJ2-2	ASRGPIGRAGELF
TRBV5-4	TRBJ1-1	ASSLGTGGTEAF
TRBV29-1	TRBJ2-4	STWDNLGIQY
TRBV6-1	TRBJ1-5	ASSEGGPRPQH
TRBV6-2/TRBV6-3	TRBJ2-7	ASSALAQSSYEQY
TRBV6-5	TRBJ1-4	ASSYEPAREKLF
TRBV30	TRBJ2-7	AWGGGRGYEQY
TRBV12-3/TRBV12-4	TRBJ2-7	ASSEGQGWEQY
TRBV24-1	TRBJ2-3	ATSDPTGVAPDTQY
TRBV14	TRBJ1-2	ASSQGGTYGYT
TRBV7-9	TRBJ2-5	ASSGTRSRAETQY
TRBV4-2	TRBJ2-3	ASSPKPVPSTDTQY
TRBV6-5	TRBJ1-5	ASRRGTEHQPQH
TRBV7-8	TRBJ2-6	ASSPGQGPGANVLT
TRBV30	TRBJ1-5	AWRTGTGNQPQH
TRBV7-2	TRBJ2-5	ASSRDSGMGETQY
TRBV4-2	TRBJ1-5	ASSLAAGNNQPQH
TRBV11-2	TRBJ1-2	ASSLRDRYFYGYT
TRBV7-9	TRBJ1-3	ASSPREGSSGNTIY
TRBV5-1	TRBJ2-3	ASSSNTGISDTQY
TRBV3-1/TRBV3-2	TRBJ1-5	ASSPSGRGQPQH
TRBV5-4	TRBJ2-5	ASSFAGAPQETQY
TRBV4-1	TRBJ1-4	ASSQDGYRENEKLF
TRBV28	TRBJ1-4	ASSSRPGTNEKLF
TRBV28	TRBJ1-6	ASIGGGVYNSPLH
TRBV13	TRBJ2-5	ASSLRGAGETQY
TRBV14	TRBJ1-1	ASSQGGTGSVAF
TRBV5-4	TRBJ2-1	ASSTGLGNEQF
TRBV11-2	TRBJ2-2	ASSLERASGELF
TRBV7-2	TRBJ2-3	ASTQGLPTDTQY
TRBV5-8	TRBJ2-1	ASSFHREGPGEQF
TRBV24-1	TRBJ2-1	ATAPSDSHNEQF